A selection of T cell receptor beta chains follows, all from one sample in a study of blood T cell repertoires in COVID-19. Using immunoSEQ multiplex PCR, the repertoire was profiled, and TCRdb retains in-frame clones only, with some absent. Here the sample spans about 180,000 clones, approximately 87% being singletons. Material: peripheral blood. Receptors originate from a man aged 35 to 55 with active or convalescent COVID-19. CDR3s include the opening cysteine and the closing phenylalanine or tryptophan. A D gene is named only where the DNA matches it firmly. For some rows the clone size is stated as once, few or many, or as a class when expanded; others skip it.

j_call | d_call | clone_size | v_call | cdr3_nt | cdr3_aa
TRBJ1-5 | NA | NA | TRBV19 | TGTGCCAGTAGTGACCTTGGGGGCGCAGGACAGCCCCAGCATTTT | CASSDLGGAGQPQHF
TRBJ1-6 | NA | NA | TRBV28 | TGTGCCAGCAGTCCCCTTGGCGGTTCACCCCTCCACTTT | CASSPLGGSPLHF
TRBJ2-1 | TRBD2 | NA | TRBV11-2 | TGTGCCAGCAGCTTCAGCGGGGTTTCCTACAATGAGCAGTTCTTC | CASSFSGVSYNEQFF
TRBJ2-2 | TRBD1 | NA | TRBV25-1 | TGTGCCAGCAGTGACCAACAGGGGTATGGGAACACCGGGGAGCTGTTTTTT | CASSDQQGYGNTGELFF
TRBJ1-1 | TRBD1 | NA | TRBV7-2 | TGTGCCAGCAGCTATGACAGGGCATCTGAAGCTTTCTTT | CASSYDRASEAFF
TRBJ1-5 | TRBD1 | NA | TRBV11-2 | TGTGCCAGCAGCCTCGACAGGGTCGGTCAGCCCCAGCATTTT | CASSLDRVGQPQHF
TRBJ1-6 | NA | NA | TRBV7-9 | TGTGCCAGCCGGGACTCCTTTAATTCACCCCTCCACTTT | CASRDSFNSPLHF
TRBJ2-5 | NA | NA | TRBV28 | TGTGCCAGCAGTTGGGGGGGGCCGCTAGAGACCCAGTACTTC | CASSWGGPLETQYF
TRBJ1-4 | NA | few | TRBV4-2 | TGTGCCAGCAGCCAAGCGACATCCGGGGGGGAAAAACTGTTTTTT | CASSQATSGGEKLFF
TRBJ1-5 | NA | few | TRBV27 | TGTGCCAGCAGCTCCCAGCGGGGGGGGATATGGAATCAGCCCCAGCATTTT | CASSSQRGGIWNQPQHF
TRBJ2-5 | TRBD1 | NA | TRBV3-1/TRBV3-2 | TGTGCCAGCAGCCAAGAGTCAAACAGGGGTCCAGAGACCCAGTACTTC | CASSQESNRGPETQYF
TRBJ2-2 | TRBD1 | NA | TRBV6-5 | TGTGCCAGCAGATCGGGACAGGCTCCTTCCGGGGAGCTGTTTTTT | CASRSGQAPSGELFF
TRBJ2-7 | NA | NA | TRBV6-6 | TGTGCCAGCAGCCCACCGACAGGGAGGTACGAGCAGTACTTC | CASSPPTGRYEQYF
TRBJ1-5 | NA | NA | TRBV6-6 | TGTGCCACCGGTAAAAGCAATCAGCCCCAGCATTTT | CATGKSNQPQHF
TRBJ2-5 | TRBD1 | NA | TRBV3-1/TRBV3-2 | TGTGCCAGCAGCCAAGATCGGCACCGGACAGGGGGAGAGACCCAGTACTTC | CASSQDRHRTGGETQYF
TRBJ2-1 | NA | NA | TRBV5-1 | TGCGCCAGCAGCTTGTTGTGGACAGGGAGGGGGTACAATGAGCAGTTCTTC | CASSLLWTGRGYNEQFF
TRBJ1-1 | TRBD1 | NA | TRBV28 | TGTGCCAGCAGTCCTCCCAGACAGGGAGGAACTGAAGCTTTCTTT | CASSPPRQGGTEAFF
TRBJ1-5 | NA | NA | TRBV6-5 | TGTGCCAGCAGACCCCAAGGGGGAGGGAATCAGCCCCAGCATTTT | CASRPQGGGNQPQHF
TRBJ2-7 | NA | NA | TRBV4-2 | TGTGCCAGCAGCCAAGAGGGCAGCGGCTACGAGCAGTACTTC | CASSQEGSGYEQYF
TRBJ2-7 | NA | NA | TRBV5-8 | TGTGCCAGCAGCTCCGGACAGCCGACCTACGAGCAGTACTTC | CASSSGQPTYEQYF
TRBJ1-5 | TRBD1 | NA | TRBV29-1 | TGCAGCGTGAAGACAGGGTCTGGGCAGCCCCAGCATTTT | CSVKTGSGQPQHF
TRBJ1-4 | NA | NA | TRBV4-1 | TGCGCCAGCAGCCCAGGAAGGGACTATGAAAAACTGTTTTTT | CASSPGRDYEKLFF
TRBJ2-7 | TRBD1 | NA | TRBV5-5 | TGTGCCAGCAGCCTGGGGGGACAGGGGGTCTACGAGCAGTACTTC | CASSLGGQGVYEQYF
TRBJ1-5 | NA | once | TRBV12-3/TRBV12-4 | TGTGCCAGCAAAGGAGGGTTGGATCAGCCCCAGCATTTT | CASKGGLDQPQHF
TRBJ2-2 | NA | NA | TRBV7-3 | TGTGCCAGCAGCCGGGGAAGTTACACCGGGGAGCTGTTTTTT | CASSRGSYTGELFF
TRBJ2-5 | TRBD2 | NA | TRBV29-1 | TGCAGCGTCACCGGGACTAGCGGGGGGGCCGGGGAGACCCAGTACTTC | CSVTGTSGGAGETQYF
TRBJ2-3 | TRBD2 | NA | TRBV6-6 | TGTGCCAGCAGTCGGACGAGCGGGGGGGCAAAAACAGATACGCAGTATTTT | CASSRTSGGAKTDTQYF
TRBJ2-3 | NA | NA | TRBV9 | TGTGCCAGCAGCGTAGGAAGTGGGGGGGGCCCAGATACGCAGTATTTT | CASSVGSGGGPDTQYF
TRBJ1-2 | NA | NA | TRBV3-1/TRBV3-2 | TGTGCCAGCAGCCAAGATTCGGGGGGGCGAGGCTACACCTTC | CASSQDSGGRGYTF
TRBJ1-2 | TRBD1 | NA | TRBV18 | TGTGCCAGCTCACCGGACAGGGCCGTGGGAGGCTACACCTTC | CASSPDRAVGGYTF
TRBJ2-1 | TRBD2 | NA | TRBV7-8 | TGTGCCAGCAGCTTGGCTAGCGGGGGCCACCAAAACCATGAGCAGTTCTTC | CASSLASGGHQNHEQFF
TRBJ1-4 | NA | NA | TRBV2 | TGTGCCAGCAGTCAACAGCAGTCTAATGAAAAACTGTTTTTT | CASSQQQSNEKLFF
TRBJ1-2 | TRBD1 | NA | TRBV28 | TGTGCCAGCAGCTATCACCGGGACAGCTACTATGGCTACACCTTC | CASSYHRDSYYGYTF
TRBJ1-1 | NA | NA | TRBV28 | TGTGCCAGCCGGCCCTCCGGGGAGGGGCAACCTTCAGCTTTCTTT | CASRPSGEGQPSAFF
TRBJ2-7 | TRBD1 | NA | TRBV27 | TGTGCCAGCAGCGAATCAGGGGGCGGATACGAGCAGTACTTC | CASSESGGGYEQYF
TRBJ1-4 | NA | NA | TRBV28 | TGTGCCAGCAGTACCAACAGTCCTTCAGGAGAAAAACTGTTTTTT | CASSTNSPSGEKLFF
TRBJ1-6 | TRBD1 | few | TRBV7-9 | TGTGCCAGCAGAATAGACAGGGACTCACCCCTCCACTTT | CASRIDRDSPLHF
TRBJ1-6 | TRBD1 | few | TRBV6-4 | TGTGCCAGCAGTGACTCGGGACAGGGCTTCTCACCCCTCCACTTT | CASSDSGQGFSPLHF
TRBJ1-1 | NA | NA | TRBV2 | TGTGCCAGTGAAGACAGTGGGAACACTGAAGCTTTCTTT | CASEDSGNTEAFF
TRBJ1-2 | TRBD1 | NA | TRBV6-2/TRBV6-3 | TGTGCCAGCAGCAGTACCGGGACAGGGAGGAACTATGGCTACACCTTC | CASSSTGTGRNYGYTF
TRBJ1-1 | NA | NA | TRBV27 | TGTGCCAGCAGTCCCGGCGGATCGAGTATGGACACTGAAGCTTTCTTT | CASSPGGSSMDTEAFF
TRBJ2-7 | NA | NA | TRBV6-4 | TGTGCCAGCATCCCGAAGCCGGGACACTCGTTAAGGTACGAGCAGTACTTC | CASIPKPGHSLRYEQYF
TRBJ1-5 | TRBD1 | once | TRBV19 | TGTGCCAGTAGTACGGACAGGGACAGCAATCAGCCCCAGCATTTT | CASSTDRDSNQPQHF
TRBJ2-5 | TRBD2 | NA | TRBV7-2 | TGTGCCAGCAGCGTAGCCCGGGGGGAAGGGACCCAGTACTTC | CASSVARGEGTQYF
TRBJ2-2 | TRBD2 | NA | TRBV9 | TGTGCCAGCAGCGACCAGCGGGGGGGCAGCACCGGGGAGCTGTTTTTT | CASSDQRGGSTGELFF
TRBJ2-2 | TRBD2 | NA | TRBV7-6 | TGTGCCAGCAGCTCCGTCCCTCGGGGGGGGGCGACCACCGGGGAGCTGTTTTTT | CASSSVPRGGATTGELFF
TRBJ1-5 | TRBD1 | NA | TRBV6-6 | TGTGCCGGAACAGGGGGGCTCAATCAGCCCCAGCATTTT | CAGTGGLNQPQHF
TRBJ2-1 | TRBD2 | NA | TRBV27 | TGTGCCAGCAGTTTATCGTCGCTAGCGGGGGGCCCCTCTCCCTTTGGTGAGCAGTTCTTC | CASSLSSLAGGPSPFGEQFF
TRBJ2-3 | TRBD2 | NA | TRBV18 | TGTGCCAGCTCACCCGGGACTAGCTCAGATACGCAGTATTTT | CASSPGTSSDTQYF
TRBJ2-2 | NA | NA | TRBV19 | TGTGCCAGTAGTCCCTCTCAGGGGACCGGGGAGCTGTTTTTT | CASSPSQGTGELFF